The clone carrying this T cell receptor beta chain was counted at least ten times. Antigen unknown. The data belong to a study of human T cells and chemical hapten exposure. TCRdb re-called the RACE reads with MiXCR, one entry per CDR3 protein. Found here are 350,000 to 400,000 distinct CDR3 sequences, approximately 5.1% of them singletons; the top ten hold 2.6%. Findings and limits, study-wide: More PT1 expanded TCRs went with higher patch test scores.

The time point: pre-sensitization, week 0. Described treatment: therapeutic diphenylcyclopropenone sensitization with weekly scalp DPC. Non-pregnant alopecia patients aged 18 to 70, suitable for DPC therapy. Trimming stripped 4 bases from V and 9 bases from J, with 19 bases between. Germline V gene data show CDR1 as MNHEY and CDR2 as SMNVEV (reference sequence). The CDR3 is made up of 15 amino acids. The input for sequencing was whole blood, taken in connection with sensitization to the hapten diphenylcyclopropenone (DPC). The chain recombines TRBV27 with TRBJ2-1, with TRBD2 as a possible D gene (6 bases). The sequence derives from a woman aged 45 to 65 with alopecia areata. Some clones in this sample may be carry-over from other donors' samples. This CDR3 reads CASSSPRREVVEQFF. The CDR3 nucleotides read TGTGCCAGCAGTTCCCCCCGGAGGGAGGTGGTTGAGCAGTTCTTC.